This paragraph covers one T cell receptor (beta chain) sequence. Its antigen is undetermined. At one of its ends the junction is not consistent with the germline gene, which may arise from a read error. The data stem from a study of shared clonotypes between healthy human individuals. Across the study: Researchers drew samples from two women and a few men aged 18 to 49. The study's findings and limits: Non-shared clonotypes had lower generation probabilities than those shared by all four donors.

A CD45RA-negative memory subset and a CD45RA+ naive subset were separated from the CD4+ cells. Per the germline V gene, CDR1 is SGHRS and CDR2 is YFSETQ. The CDR3 is 16 amino acids. The protocol was immunoSEQ multiplex PCR, while the TCRdb copy is restricted to in-frame clones and leaves out a portion. In the table there are about 1.5 million clones, approximately 98% of which are singletons. The rearrangement uses TRBV5-1 and TRBJ2-3, with 10 bases lining up with TRBD2. The sequenced sample consisted of naive CD4+ T cells sorted from blood. Subset reported: CD45RA+ positively selected. This receptor was obtained from a man aged 30 to 39 in good health. CDR3: CASSLALGLAGDPQYF. CDR3 DNA: TGCGCCAGCAGCTTGGCCCTAGGGCTAGCGGGAGATCCGCAGTATTTT.